These T cell receptor beta chains were read from a single sample in a study of T cells in Graves' hyperthyroidism and ophthalmopathy. Using its own MiXCR run on the multiplex PCR reads, TCRdb lists one record per CDR3 protein. The profile shows around 610,000 distinct CDR3 sequences, roughly 14% of them singletons. Specimen: blood. The receptors shown here come from a woman between 35 and 50 years old with Graves' ophthalmopathy. The CDR3 runs from the conserved cysteine through the conserved F or W. Only part of the rows carry a size: once, few, many, or a class if the clone is expanded.

V gene: TRBV28
clone size: many
J gene: TRBJ2-7
CDR3 protein: CASSITGTSKRRNEQYF

V gene: TRBV27
clone size: many
J gene: TRBJ2-5
CDR3 protein: CASSLQGSYQETQYF

V gene: TRBV7-8
clone size: NA
J gene: TRBJ1-1
CDR3 protein: CASRYARGQTNTEAFF

V gene: TRBV28
clone size: many
J gene: TRBJ1-1
CDR3 protein: CASLNTEAFF

V gene: TRBV13
clone size: NA
J gene: TRBJ2-7
CDR3 protein: CASSLVGRENSEQYF

V gene: TRBV29-1
clone size: many
J gene: TRBJ2-5
CDR3 protein: CSGRGKETQYF

V gene: TRBV20-1
clone size: many
J gene: TRBJ1-2
CDR3 protein: CSASVGADSYTF

V gene: TRBV20-1
clone size: NA
J gene: TRBJ1-5
CDR3 protein: CSAIRQGWDQPQHF

V gene: TRBV5-6
clone size: many
J gene: TRBJ2-5
CDR3 protein: CASSLMAGYETQYF

V gene: TRBV20-1
clone size: NA
J gene: TRBJ2-1
CDR3 protein: CSAVGPRGATDEQFF

V gene: TRBV30
clone size: NA
J gene: TRBJ2-3
CDR3 protein: CAWSAPSLTQYF

V gene: TRBV2
clone size: NA
J gene: TRBJ2-7
CDR3 protein: CASSEGRSAGEQYF

V gene: TRBV6-5
clone size: many
J gene: TRBJ1-1
CDR3 protein: CASSYWVLAEAFF

V gene: TRBV3-1
clone size: many
J gene: TRBJ1-1
CDR3 protein: CASSPEVPRDTLSNTEAFF

V gene: TRBV2
clone size: many
J gene: TRBJ2-7
CDR3 protein: CASGESGTGGEQYF

V gene: TRBV20-1
clone size: NA
J gene: TRBJ2-2
CDR3 protein: CSALGLAGRGTGELFF

V gene: TRBV29-1
clone size: many
J gene: TRBJ1-1
CDR3 protein: CSGTQGPFTEAFF

V gene: TRBV6-5
clone size: many
J gene: TRBJ2-5
CDR3 protein: CASRNRGMETQYF

V gene: TRBV9
clone size: many
J gene: TRBJ2-7
CDR3 protein: CASSVGSLAGDYEQYF

V gene: TRBV7-3
clone size: many
J gene: TRBJ2-1
CDR3 protein: CASRQGPGHEQFF

V gene: TRBV29-1
clone size: many
J gene: TRBJ2-5
CDR3 protein: CSVGAGQETQYF

V gene: TRBV27
clone size: many
J gene: TRBJ1-2
CDR3 protein: CASLTRAGLTNYGYAF

V gene: TRBV27
clone size: many
J gene: TRBJ1-2
CDR3 protein: CASSFMSRINYGYTF

V gene: TRBV28
clone size: many
J gene: TRBJ2-7
CDR3 protein: CASSLTNDLSEQYF

V gene: TRBV3-1
clone size: NA
J gene: TRBJ2-5
CDR3 protein: CASSPNQSPIYEETQYF

V gene: TRBV7-6
clone size: many
J gene: TRBJ2-5
CDR3 protein: CASSLGGLAGSGTQYF